This T cell receptor beta chain originates from a study of cytomegalovirus exposure and HLA in healthy donors. Donors consisted of healthy bone marrow donors. The study's findings and limits: Solely CMV serostatus was available to characterize immune exposure. TCR beta V segments were, for the most part, productive about 87% or about 30% of the time in an earlier analysis.

Germline CDR1 is SGHDN and CDR2 is FVKESK. V lost 0 bases to trimming and J lost 5 bases, with 13 bases between them. This CDR3 comprises 16 residues. The PCR had 60 Vbeta and 13 Jbeta primers. Here immunoSEQ multiplex PCR was the method, and the copy in TCRdb shows in-frame clones only, minus some. The repertoire holds 140,000 to 150,000 clones, roughly 70% seen once, with over 6.5% in the top ten. This clone was seen more than once but under ten times. What it recognizes is unknown. This chain uses TRBV14 with TRBJ1-4; D unclear. This TCR derives from a young man in good health and CMV-seronegative. Sequencing was performed on PBMCs. CDR3 sequence (DNA): TGTGCCAGCAGCCAAGAACGAGGCAGTCCGAATGAAAAACTGTTTTTT. Its protein product is CASSQERGSPNEKLFF.